The present T cell receptor (beta chain) was sequenced within a study of memory CD4+ T cells and cytomegalovirus serostatus. Single viable CD3+CD4+CD8-CD45RO+ cells were sorted as the memory CD4+ T cells. The data were produced by immunoSEQ multiplex PCR, yet TCRdb's version contains in-frame clones alone and is incomplete. Of just over 25,000 clones listed, about 80% were seen once; the top ten hold approximately 1%. V gave up 5 bases and J gave up 8 bases; unmatched junction bases: 2. Germline loops: CDR1 MDHEN, CDR2 SYDVKM. The length of the CDR3 is 13 residues. This clonotype was sampled from an adult in good health and CMV-seronegative. The chain has TRBV28 and TRBJ1-4; 10 positions agree with TRBD1. Source material: memory CD4+ T cells from blood. This CDR3 reads CASSGQGGEKLFF. CDR3 bases: TGTGCCAGCAGTGGACAGGGGGGGGAAAAACTGTTTTTT.